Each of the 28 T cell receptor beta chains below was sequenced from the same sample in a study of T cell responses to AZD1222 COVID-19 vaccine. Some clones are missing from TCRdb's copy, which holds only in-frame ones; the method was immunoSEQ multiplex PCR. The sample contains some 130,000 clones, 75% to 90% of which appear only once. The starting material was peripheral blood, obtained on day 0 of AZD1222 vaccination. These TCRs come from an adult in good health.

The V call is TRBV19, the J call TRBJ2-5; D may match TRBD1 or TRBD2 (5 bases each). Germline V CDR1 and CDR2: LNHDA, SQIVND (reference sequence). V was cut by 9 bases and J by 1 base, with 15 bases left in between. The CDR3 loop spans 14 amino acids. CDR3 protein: CASTGRGRQETQYF. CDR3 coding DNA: TGTGCCAGCACGGGACGGGGTCGCCAAGAGACCCAGTACTTC.

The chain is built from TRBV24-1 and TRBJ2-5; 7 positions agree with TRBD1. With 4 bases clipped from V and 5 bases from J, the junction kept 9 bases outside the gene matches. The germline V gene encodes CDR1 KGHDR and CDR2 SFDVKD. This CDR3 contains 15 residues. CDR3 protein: CATSDQQGRWETQYF. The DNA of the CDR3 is TGTGCCACCAGTGACCAACAGGGGCGGTGGGAGACCCAGTACTTC.

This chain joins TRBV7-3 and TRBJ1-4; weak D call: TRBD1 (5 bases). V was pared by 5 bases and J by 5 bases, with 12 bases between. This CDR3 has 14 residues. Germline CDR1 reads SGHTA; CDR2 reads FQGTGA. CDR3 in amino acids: CASSPGSANEKLFF. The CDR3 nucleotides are TGTGCCAGCAGCCCAGGGTCGGCAAATGAAAAACTGTTTTTT.

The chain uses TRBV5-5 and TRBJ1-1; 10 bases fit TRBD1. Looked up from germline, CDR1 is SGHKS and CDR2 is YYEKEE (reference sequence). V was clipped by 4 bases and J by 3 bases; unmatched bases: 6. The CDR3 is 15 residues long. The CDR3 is CASSGTGEWDTEAFF. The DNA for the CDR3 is TGTGCCAGCAGCGGGACAGGGGAGTGGGACACTGAAGCTTTCTTT.

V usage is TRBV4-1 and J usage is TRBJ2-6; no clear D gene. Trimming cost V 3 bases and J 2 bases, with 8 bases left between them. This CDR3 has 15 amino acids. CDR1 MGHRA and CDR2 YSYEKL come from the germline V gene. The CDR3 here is CASSQIAAGANVLTF. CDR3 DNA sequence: TGCGCCAGCAGCCAGATAGCCGCTGGGGCCAACGTCCTGACTTTC.

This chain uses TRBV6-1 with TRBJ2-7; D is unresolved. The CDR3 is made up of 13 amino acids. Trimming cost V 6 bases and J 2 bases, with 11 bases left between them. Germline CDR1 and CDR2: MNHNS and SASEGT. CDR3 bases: TGTGCCAGCAGATTCAACACCGCCTACGAGCAGTACTTC. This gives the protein CASRFNTAYEQYF.

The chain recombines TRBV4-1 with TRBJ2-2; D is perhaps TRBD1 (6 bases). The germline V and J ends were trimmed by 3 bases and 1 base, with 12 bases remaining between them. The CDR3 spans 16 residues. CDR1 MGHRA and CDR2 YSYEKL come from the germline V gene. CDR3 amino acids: CASSHFDRRNTGELFF. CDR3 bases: TGCGCCAGCAGCCATTTTGACAGGCGGAACACCGGGGAGCTGTTTTTT.

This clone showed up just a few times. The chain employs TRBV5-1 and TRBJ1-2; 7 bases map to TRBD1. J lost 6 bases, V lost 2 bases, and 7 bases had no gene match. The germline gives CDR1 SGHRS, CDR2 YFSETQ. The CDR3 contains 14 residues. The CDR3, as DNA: TGCGCCAGCAGCTTACCCCCCGGGACAGATGGCTACACCTTC. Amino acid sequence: CASSLPPGTDGYTF.

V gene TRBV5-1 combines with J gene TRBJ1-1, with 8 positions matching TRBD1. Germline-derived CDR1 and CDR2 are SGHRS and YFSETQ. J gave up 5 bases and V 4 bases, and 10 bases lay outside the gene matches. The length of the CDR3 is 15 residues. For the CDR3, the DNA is TGCGCCAGCAGCGCGGACAGGGCCCGGGGGACTGAAGCTTTCTTT. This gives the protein CASSADRARGTEAFF.

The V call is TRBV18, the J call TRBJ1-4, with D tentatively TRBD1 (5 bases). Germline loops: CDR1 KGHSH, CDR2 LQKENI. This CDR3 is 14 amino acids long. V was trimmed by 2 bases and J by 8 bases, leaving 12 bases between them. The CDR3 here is CASSPTRGEEKLFF. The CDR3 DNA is TGTGCCAGCTCACCAACCCGGGGGGAAGAAAAACTGTTTTTT.

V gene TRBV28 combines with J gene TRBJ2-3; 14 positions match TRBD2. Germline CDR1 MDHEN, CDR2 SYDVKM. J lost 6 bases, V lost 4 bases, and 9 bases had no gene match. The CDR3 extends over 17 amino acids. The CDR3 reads CASSSSTSGRASDTQYF. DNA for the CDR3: TGTGCCAGCAGTTCCTCGACTAGCGGGAGGGCCTCGGATACGCAGTATTTT.

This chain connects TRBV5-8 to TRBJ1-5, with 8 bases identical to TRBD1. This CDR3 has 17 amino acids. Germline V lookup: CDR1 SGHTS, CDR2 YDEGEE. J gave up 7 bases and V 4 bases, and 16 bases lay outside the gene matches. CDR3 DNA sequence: TGTGCCAGCAGCCTAGGACAGGGACTACCGGTACGGCAGCCCCAGCATTTT. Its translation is CASSLGQGLPVRQPQHF.

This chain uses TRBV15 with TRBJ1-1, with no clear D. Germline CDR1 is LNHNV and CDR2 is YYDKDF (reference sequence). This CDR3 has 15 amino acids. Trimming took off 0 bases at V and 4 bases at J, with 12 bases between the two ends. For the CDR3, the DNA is TGTGCCACCAGCAGAGAGTCCGGGTTTCGCACTGAAGCTTTCTTT. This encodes CATSRESGFRTEAFF.

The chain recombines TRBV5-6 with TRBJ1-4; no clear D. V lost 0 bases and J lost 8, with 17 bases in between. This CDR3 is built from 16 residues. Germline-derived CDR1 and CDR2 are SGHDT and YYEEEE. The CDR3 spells CASSLGHPRRFEKLFF. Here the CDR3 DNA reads TGTGCCAGCAGCTTGGGACACCCCCGGAGATTCGAAAAACTGTTTTTT.

CDR3 DNA: TGTGCCAGCAGCTTGGGTGCTGGCGAGACCCAGTACTTC. It yields the protein CASSLGAGETQYF. The V and J genes are TRBV5-4 and TRBJ2-5; D is undetermined. V shed 0 bases and J shed 5 bases, with 8 bases lying between them. CDR3 length equals 13 residues. The germline gives CDR1 SGHNT, CDR2 YYREEE (reference sequence).

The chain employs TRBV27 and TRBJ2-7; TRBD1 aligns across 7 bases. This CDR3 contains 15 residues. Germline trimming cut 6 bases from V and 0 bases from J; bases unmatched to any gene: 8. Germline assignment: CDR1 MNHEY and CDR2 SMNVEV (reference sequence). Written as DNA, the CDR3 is TGTGCCAGCAGCCCACGGGGACAGAACTCCTACGAGCAGTACTTC. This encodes CASSPRGQNSYEQYF.

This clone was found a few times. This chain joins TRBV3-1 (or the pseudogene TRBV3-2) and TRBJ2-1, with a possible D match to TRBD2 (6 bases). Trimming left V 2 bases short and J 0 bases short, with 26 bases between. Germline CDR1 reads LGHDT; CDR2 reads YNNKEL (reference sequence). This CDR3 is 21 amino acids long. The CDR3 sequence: CASSQRGSRPRPERSYNEQFF. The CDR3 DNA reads TGTGCCAGCAGCCAACGGGGGTCCCGGCCACGACCCGAGCGCTCCTACAATGAGCAGTTCTTC.

The CDR3 DNA is TGTGCCAGCAGCCGCACTAGCGGGAGTTACAATGAGCAGTTCTTC. This codes for CASSRTSGSYNEQFF. V and J are TRBV2 and TRBJ2-1, with 11 bases that match TRBD2. This CDR3 has 15 residues. V gave up 6 bases and J gave up 4 bases; unmatched junction bases: 5. CDR1 and CDR2 from the germline V gene are SNHLY and FYNNEI.

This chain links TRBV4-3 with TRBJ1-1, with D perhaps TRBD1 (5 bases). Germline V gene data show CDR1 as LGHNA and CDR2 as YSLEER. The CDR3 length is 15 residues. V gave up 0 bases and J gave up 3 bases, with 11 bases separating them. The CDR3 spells CASSQEVGVDTEAFF. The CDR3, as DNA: TGCGCCAGCAGCCAAGAGGTAGGGGTTGACACTGAAGCTTTCTTT.

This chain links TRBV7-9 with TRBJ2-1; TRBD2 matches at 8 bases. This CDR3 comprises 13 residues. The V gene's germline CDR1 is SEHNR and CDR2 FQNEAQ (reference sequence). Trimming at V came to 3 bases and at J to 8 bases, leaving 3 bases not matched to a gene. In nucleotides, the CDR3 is TGTGCCAGCAGCTTTAGCGGGGTGGATGAGCAGTTCTTC. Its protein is CASSFSGVDEQFF.

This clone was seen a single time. CDR3 in DNA: TGTGCCAGCAGCCCGGGTAGGAACGAGCAGTACTTC. This codes for CASSPGRNEQYF. The rearrangement uses TRBV5-6 and TRBJ2-7; D uncertain. The length of the CDR3 is 12 residues. The germline V gene has CDR1 SGHDT and CDR2 YYEEEE. V was clipped by 4 bases and J by 5 bases, with 10 bases between them.

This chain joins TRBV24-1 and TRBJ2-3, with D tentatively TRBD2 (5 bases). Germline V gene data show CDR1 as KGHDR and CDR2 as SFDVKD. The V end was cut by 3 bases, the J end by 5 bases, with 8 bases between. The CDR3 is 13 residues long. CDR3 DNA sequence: TGTGCCACCAGTGATGCCGGGAAAGATACGCAGTATTTT. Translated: CATSDAGKDTQYF.

CDR3 region: CASSFGNWGQLIEAFF. In DNA, the CDR3 is TGTGCCAGCAGCTTTGGGAATTGGGGGCAATTGATTGAAGCTTTCTTT. The chain links TRBV11-3 to TRBJ1-1, with a tentative D call TRBD1 (6 bases). Germline V CDR1 and CDR2: SGHNT, YENEEA. The germline V and J ends were trimmed by 3 bases and 7 bases, with 21 bases remaining between them. This CDR3 has 16 amino acids.

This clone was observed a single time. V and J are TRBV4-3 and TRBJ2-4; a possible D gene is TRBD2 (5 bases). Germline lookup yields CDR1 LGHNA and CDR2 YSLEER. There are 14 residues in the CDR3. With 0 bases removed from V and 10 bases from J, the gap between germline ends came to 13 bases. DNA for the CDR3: TGCGCCAGCAGCCAAGAAAGGGAATGGACTATTCAGTACTTC. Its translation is CASSQEREWTIQYF.

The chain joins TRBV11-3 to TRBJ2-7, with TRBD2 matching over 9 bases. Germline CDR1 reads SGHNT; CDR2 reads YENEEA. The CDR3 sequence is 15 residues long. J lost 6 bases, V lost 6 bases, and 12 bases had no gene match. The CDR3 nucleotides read TGTGCCAGCAGTTTTTACGTAGCGGGAGTGCCCGAGCAGTACTTC. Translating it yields CASSFYVAGVPEQYF.

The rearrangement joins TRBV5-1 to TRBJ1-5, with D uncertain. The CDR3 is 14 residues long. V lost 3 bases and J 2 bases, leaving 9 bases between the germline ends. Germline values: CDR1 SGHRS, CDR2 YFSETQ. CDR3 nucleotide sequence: TGCGCCAGCAGCTCGCTCCCTGGCAATCAGCCCCAGCATTTT. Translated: CASSSLPGNQPQHF. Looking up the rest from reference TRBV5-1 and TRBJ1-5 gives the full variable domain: KAGVTQTPRYLIKTRGQQVTLSCSPISGHRSVSWYQQTPGQGLQFLFEYFSETQRNKGNFPGRFSGRQFSNSRSEMNVSTLELGDSALYLCASSSLPGNQPQHFGDGTRLSIL.

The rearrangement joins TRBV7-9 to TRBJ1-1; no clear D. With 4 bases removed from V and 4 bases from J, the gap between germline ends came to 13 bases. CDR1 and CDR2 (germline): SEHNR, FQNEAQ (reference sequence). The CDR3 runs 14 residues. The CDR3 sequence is CASSSRTLGTEAFF. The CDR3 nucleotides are TGTGCCAGCAGCTCCCGGACCCTGGGCACTGAAGCTTTCTTT.

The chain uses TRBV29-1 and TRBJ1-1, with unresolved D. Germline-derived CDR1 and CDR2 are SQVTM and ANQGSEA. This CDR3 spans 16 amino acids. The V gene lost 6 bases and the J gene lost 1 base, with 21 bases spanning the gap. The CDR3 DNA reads TGCAGCGTCGATATCACGTTGAGGGTTCGGAACACTGAAGCTTTCTTT. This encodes CSVDITLRVRNTEAFF. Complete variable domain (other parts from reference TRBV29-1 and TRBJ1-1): SAVISQKPSRDICQRGTSLTIQCQVDSQVTMMFWYRQQPGQSLTLIATANQGSEATYESGFVIDKFPISRPNLTFSTLTVSNMSPEDSSIYLCSVDITLRVRNTEAFFGQGTRLTVV.